This T cell receptor beta chain is from a study of T cell clones after liver transplantation. Study background: TCRbeta sequencing after a pre-transplant mixed lymphocyte reaction identified graft-donor-reactive clones, later tracked in post-transplant blood. Patients counted as tolerant after at least one year off all immunosuppression, enzymes not exceeding twice normal. Apart from a few HCV-positive recipients, transplants were for non-autoimmune, non-viral reasons. General study points: Graft donor-reactive T cells possibly entered the graft instead of undergoing deletion.

Some clones are missing from TCRdb's copy, which holds only in-frame ones; the method was immunoSEQ multiplex PCR. The sample includes roughly 67,000 clones, around 93% of them seen just once. Notes on this clone: The antigen is not known.

The CDR3 covers 16 residues. Germline V gives CDR1 KGHSH, CDR2 LQKENI. The V end lost 1 base, the J end lost 1 base, and 13 bases lay between the germline ends. The input for sequencing was CD4+ T cells from blood, taken about 25 months after liver transplant. The sequence derives from a human patient who received a liver transplant. Some of these T cells may belong to the graft donor. The rearrangement uses TRBV18 and TRBJ1-2, with D perhaps matching TRBD1 (5 bases). CDR3 amino acids: CASSPRDGSYNYGYTF. CDR3 sequence (DNA): TGTGCCAGCTCACCACGGGACGGAAGCTATAACTATGGCTACACCTTC.